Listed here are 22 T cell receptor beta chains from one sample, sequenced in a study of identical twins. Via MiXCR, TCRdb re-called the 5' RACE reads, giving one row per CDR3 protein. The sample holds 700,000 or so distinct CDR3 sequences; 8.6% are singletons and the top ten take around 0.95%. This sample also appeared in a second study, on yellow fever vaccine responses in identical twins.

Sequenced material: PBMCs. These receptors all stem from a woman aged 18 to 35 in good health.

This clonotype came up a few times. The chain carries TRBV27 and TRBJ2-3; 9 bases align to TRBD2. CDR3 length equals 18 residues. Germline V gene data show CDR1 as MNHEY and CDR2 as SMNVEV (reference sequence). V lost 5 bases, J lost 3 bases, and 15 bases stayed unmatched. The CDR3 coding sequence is TGTGCCAGCAGTCCATACGGCCTGACTAGCGGATTAACAGATACGCAGTATTTT. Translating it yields CASSPYGLTSGLTDTQYF.

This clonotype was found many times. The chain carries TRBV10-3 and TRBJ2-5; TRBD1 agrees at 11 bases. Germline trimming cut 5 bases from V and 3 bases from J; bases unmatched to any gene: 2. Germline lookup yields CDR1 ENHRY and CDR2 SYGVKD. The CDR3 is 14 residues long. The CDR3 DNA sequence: TGTGCCATCAGTAGGACAGGGGGCGAAGAGACCCAGTACTTC. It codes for CAISRTGGEETQYF.

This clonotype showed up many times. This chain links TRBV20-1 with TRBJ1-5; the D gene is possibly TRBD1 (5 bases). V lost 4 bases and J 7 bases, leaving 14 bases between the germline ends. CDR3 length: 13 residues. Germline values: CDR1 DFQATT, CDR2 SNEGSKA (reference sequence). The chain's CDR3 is CSAKDQGGQPQHF. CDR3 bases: TGCAGTGCTAAGGATCAGGGTGGCCAGCCCCAGCATTTT.

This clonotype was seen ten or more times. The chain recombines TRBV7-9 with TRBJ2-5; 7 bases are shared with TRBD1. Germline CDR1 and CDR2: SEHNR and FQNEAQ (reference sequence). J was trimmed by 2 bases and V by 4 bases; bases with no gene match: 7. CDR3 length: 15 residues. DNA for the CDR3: TGTGCCAGCAGCTATCAACCGGGACAGCAAGAGACCCAGTACTTC. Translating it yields CASSYQPGQQETQYF. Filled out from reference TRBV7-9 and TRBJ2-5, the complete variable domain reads DTGVSQNPRHKITKRGQNVTFRCDPISEHNRLYWYRQTLGQGPEFLTYFQNEAQLEKSRLLSDRFSAERPKGSFSTLEIQRTEQGDSAMYLCASSYQPGQQETQYFGPGTRLLVL.

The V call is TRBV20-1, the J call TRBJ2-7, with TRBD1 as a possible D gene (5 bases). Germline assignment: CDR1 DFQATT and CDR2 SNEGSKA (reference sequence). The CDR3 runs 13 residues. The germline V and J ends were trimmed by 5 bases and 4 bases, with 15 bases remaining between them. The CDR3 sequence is CSADTVRVYEQYF. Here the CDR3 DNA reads TGCAGTGCTGATACAGTCAGGGTTTACGAGCAGTACTTC.

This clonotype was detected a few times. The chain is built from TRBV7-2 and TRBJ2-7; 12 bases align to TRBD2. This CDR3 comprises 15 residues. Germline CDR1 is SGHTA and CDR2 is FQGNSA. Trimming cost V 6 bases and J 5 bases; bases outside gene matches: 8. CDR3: CASRSSGGAGNEQYF. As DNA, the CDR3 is TGTGCCAGCAGGTCTAGCGGGGGGGCCGGAAACGAGCAGTACTTC.

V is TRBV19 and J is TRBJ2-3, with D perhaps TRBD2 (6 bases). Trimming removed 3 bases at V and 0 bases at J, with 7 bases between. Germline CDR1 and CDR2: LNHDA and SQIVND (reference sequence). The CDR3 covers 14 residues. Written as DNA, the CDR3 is TGTGCCAGTAGTATCGCGGGAAGCACAGATACGCAGTATTTT. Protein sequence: CASSIAGSTDTQYF.

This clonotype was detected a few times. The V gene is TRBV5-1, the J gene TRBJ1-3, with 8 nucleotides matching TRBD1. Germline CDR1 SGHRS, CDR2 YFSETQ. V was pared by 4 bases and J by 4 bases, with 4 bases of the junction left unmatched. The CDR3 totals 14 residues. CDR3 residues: CASSRTGSGNTIYF. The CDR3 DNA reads TGCGCCAGCAGCAGGACAGGGTCCGGAAACACCATATATTTT.

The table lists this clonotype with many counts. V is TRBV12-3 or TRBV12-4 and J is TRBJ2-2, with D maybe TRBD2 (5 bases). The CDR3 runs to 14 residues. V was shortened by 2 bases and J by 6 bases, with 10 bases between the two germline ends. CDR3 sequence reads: CASSLTTRAGELFF. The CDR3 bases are TGTGCCAGCAGTTTAACGACGAGGGCCGGGGAGCTGTTTTTT.

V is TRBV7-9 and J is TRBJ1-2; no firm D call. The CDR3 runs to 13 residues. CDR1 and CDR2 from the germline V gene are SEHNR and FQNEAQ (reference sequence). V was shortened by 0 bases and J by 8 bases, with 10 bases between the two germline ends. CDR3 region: CASSLALRGGYTF. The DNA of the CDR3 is TGTGCCAGCAGCTTAGCCTTGCGTGGGGGCTACACCTTC.

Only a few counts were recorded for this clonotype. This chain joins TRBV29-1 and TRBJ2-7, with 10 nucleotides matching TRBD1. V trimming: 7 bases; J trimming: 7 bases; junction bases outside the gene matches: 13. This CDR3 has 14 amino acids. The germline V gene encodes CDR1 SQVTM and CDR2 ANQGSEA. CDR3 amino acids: CSASKGTGEVEQYF. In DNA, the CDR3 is TGCAGCGCAAGTAAGGGGACAGGGGAGGTTGAGCAGTACTTC.

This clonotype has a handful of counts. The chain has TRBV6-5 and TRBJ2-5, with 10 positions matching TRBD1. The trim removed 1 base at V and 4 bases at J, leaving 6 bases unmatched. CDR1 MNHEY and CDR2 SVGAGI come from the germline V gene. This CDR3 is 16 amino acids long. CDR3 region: CASSYYGTGAVETQYF. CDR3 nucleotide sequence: TGTGCCAGCAGTTACTACGGGACAGGGGCGGTAGAGACCCAGTACTTC.

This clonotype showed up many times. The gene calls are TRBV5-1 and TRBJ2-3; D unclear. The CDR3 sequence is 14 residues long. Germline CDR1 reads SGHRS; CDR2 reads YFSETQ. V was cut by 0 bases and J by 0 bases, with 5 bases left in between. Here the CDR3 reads CASSLAMSTDTQYF. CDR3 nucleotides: TGCGCCAGCAGCTTGGCCATGAGCACAGATACGCAGTATTTT.

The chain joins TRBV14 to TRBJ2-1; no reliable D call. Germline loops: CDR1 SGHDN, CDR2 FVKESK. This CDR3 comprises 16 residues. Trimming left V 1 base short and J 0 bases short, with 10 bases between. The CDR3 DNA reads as TGTGCCAGCAGCCAAGTATCCAAGAGCTCCTACAATGAGCAGTTCTTC. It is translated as CASSQVSKSSYNEQFF.

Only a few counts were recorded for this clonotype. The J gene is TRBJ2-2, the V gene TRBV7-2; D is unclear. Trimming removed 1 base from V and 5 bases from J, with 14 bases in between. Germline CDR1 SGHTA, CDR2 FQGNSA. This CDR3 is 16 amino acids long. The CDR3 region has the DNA TGTGCCAGCAGCTTAGGTACTGCGAGAAGGACCGGGGAGCTGTTTTTT. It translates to CASSLGTARRTGELFF.

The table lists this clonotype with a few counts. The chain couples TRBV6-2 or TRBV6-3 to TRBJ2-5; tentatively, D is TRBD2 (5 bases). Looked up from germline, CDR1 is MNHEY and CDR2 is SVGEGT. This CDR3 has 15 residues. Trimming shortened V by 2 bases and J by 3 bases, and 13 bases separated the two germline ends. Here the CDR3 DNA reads TGTGCCAGCAGTTACCCAAGCGGAGGAAAAGAGACCCAGTACTTC. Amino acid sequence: CASSYPSGGKETQYF.

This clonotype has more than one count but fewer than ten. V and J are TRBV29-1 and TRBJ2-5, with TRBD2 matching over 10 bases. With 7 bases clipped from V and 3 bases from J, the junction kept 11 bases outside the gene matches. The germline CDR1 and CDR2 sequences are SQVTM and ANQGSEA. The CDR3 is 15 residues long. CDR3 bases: TGCAGCGCACGAGCCGGACTAGCGGAAAAAGAGACCCAGTACTTC. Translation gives CSARAGLAEKETQYF.

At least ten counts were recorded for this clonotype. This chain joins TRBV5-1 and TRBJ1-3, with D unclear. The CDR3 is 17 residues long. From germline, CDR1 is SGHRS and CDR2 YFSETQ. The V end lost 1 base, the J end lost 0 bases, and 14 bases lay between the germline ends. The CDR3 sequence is CASSLFPSRDSGNTIYF. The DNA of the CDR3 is TGCGCCAGCAGCTTGTTTCCGTCGAGGGACTCTGGAAACACCATATATTTT. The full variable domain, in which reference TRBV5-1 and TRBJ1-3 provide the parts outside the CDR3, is KAGVTQTPRYLIKTRGQQVTLSCSPISGHRSVSWYQQTPGQGLQFLFEYFSETQRNKGNFPGRFSGRQFSNSRSEMNVSTLELGDSALYLCASSLFPSRDSGNTIYFGEGSWLTVV.

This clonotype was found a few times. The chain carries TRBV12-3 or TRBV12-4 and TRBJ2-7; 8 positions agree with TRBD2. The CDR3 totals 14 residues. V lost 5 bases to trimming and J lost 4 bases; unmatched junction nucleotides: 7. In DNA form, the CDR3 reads TGTGCCAGCAGTCCCGGGAGGGCGGGATACGAGCAGTACTTC. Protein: CASSPGRAGYEQYF.

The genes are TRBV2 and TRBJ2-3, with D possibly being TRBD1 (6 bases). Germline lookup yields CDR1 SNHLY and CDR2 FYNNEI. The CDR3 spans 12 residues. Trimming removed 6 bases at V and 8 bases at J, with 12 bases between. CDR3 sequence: CASRGDTGTQYF. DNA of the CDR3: TGTGCCAGCAGAGGGGACACTGGTACGCAGTATTTT.

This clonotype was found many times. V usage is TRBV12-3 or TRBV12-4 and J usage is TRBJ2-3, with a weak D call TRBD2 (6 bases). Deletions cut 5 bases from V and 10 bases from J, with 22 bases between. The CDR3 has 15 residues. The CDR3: CASSRGRFLQVAQYF. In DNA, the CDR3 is TGTGCCAGCAGTCGTGGGAGGTTTCTTCAGGTTGCGCAGTATTTT.

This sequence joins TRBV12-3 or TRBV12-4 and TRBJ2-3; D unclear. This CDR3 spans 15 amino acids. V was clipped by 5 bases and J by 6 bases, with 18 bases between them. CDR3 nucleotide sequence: TGTGCCAGCAGTCCGACAATGGCCCCCCTGGATACGCAGTATTTT. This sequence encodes CASSPTMAPLDTQYF.